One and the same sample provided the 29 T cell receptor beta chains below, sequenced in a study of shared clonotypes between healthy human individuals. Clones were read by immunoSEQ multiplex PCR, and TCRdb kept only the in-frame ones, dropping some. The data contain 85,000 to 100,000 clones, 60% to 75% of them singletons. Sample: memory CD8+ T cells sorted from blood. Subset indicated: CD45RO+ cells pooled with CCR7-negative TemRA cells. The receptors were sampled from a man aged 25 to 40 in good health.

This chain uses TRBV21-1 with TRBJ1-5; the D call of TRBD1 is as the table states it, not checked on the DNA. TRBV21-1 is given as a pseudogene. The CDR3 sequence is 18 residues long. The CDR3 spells CASSTHQSGRDLNQPQHF. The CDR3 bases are TGTGCCAGCAGCACACACCAGTCCGGCAGGGATCTTAATCAGCCCCAGCATTTT.

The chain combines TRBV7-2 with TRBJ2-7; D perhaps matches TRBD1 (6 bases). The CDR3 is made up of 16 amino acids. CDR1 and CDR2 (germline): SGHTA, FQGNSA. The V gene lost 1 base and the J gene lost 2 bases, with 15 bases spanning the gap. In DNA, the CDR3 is TGTGCCAGCAGCTTAGTAGGTTCAGGGGTCCCCTACGAGCAGTACTTC. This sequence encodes CASSLVGSGVPYEQYF.

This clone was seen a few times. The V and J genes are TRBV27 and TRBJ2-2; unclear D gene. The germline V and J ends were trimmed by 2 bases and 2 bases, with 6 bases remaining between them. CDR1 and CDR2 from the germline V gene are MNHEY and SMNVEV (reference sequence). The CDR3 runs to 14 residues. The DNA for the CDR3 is TGTGCCAGCAGTTTAGACGGAAACACCGGGGAGCTGTTTTTT. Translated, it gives CASSLDGNTGELFF.

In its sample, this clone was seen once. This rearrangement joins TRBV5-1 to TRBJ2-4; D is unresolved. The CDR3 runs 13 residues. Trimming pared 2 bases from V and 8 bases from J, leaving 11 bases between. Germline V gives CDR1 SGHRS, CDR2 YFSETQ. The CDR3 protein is CASSLEPSDIQYF. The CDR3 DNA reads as TGCGCCAGCAGCTTAGAACCTAGTGACATTCAGTACTTC.

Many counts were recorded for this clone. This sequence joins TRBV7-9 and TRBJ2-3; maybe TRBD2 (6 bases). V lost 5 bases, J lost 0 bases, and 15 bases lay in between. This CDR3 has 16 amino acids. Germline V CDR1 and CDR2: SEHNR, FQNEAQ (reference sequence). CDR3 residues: CASSPPGGASTDTQYF. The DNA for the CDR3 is TGTGCCAGCAGCCCTCCAGGCGGGGCTAGCACAGATACGCAGTATTTT.

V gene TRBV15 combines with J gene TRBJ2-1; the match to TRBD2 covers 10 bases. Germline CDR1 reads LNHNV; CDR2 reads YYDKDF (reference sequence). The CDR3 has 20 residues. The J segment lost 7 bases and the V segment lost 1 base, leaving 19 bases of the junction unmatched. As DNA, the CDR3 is TGTGCCACCAGCAGAGCCGGTTCCGGGGCTAGCGGGAGCATATCAAATGAGCAGTTCTTC. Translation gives CATSRAGSGASGSISNEQFF.

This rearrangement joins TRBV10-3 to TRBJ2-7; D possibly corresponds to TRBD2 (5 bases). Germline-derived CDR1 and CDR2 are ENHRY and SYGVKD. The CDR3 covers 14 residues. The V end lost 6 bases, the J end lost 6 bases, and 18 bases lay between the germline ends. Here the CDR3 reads CAIRSGERAGEQYF. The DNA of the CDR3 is TGTGCCATCAGGAGCGGAGAGCGTGCGGGCGAGCAGTACTTC.

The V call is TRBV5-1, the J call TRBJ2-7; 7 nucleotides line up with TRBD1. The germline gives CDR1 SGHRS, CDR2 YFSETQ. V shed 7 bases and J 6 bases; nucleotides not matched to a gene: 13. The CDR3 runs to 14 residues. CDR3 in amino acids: CASPRDRTRFEQYF. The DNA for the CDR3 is TGCGCCAGCCCCCGGGACAGAACGCGGTTCGAGCAGTACTTC.

Here the CDR3 reads CASSSSSSYEQYF. The CDR3 region has the DNA TGCGCCAGCAGTTCGTCAAGCTCCTACGAGCAGTACTTC. The chain uses TRBV10-1 and TRBJ2-7; D unresolved. CDR1 and CDR2 (germline): WNHNN, SYGVQD (reference sequence). The CDR3 spans 13 residues. Trimming took 5 bases from V and 0 from J, leaving 8 bases between them.

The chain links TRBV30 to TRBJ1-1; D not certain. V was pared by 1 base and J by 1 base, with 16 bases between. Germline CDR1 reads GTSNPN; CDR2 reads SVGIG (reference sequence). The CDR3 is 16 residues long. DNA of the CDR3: TGTGCCTGGAGTGGCTCTCGTTATGGGAGGAACACTGAAGCTTTCTTT. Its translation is CAWSGSRYGRNTEAFF.

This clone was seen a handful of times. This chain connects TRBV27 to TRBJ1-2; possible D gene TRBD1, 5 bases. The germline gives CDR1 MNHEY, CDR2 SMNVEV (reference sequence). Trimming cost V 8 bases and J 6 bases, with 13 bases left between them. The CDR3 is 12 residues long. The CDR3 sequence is CASAPSGDGYTF. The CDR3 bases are TGTGCCAGCGCCCCCTCGGGGGATGGCTACACCTTC.

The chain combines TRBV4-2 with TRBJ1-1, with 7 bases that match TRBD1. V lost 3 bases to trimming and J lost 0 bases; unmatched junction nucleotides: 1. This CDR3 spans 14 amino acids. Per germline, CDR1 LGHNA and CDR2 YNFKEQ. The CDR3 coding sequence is TGTGCCAGCAGCCAGGGGACAGTGAACACTGAAGCTTTCTTT. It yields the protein CASSQGTVNTEAFF.

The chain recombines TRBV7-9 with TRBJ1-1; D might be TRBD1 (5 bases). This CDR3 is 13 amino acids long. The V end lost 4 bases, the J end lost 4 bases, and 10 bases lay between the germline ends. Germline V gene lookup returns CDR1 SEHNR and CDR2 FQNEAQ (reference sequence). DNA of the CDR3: TGTGCCAGCAGCTCGAGACAGCTCACTGAAGCTTTCTTT. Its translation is CASSSRQLTEAFF.

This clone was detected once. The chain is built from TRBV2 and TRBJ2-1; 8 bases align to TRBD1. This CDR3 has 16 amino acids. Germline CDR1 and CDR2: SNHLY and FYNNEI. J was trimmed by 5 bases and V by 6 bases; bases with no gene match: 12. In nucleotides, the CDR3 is TGTGCCAGCAGCCCGTCCCGACAGGGGTTGGACAATGAGCAGTTCTTC. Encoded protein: CASSPSRQGLDNEQFF.

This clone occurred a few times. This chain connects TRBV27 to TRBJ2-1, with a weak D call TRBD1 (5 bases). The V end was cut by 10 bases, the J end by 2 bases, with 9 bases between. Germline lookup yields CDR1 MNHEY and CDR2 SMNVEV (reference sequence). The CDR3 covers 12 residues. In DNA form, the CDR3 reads TGTGCCACACAGGCTGCCTACAATGAGCAGTTCTTC. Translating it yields CATQAAYNEQFF.

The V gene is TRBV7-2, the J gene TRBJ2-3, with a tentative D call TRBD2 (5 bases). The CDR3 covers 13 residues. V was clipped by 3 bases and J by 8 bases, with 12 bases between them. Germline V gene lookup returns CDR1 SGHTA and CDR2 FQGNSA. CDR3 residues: CASSFSGVPTQYF. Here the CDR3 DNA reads TGTGCCAGCAGCTTCTCCGGGGTCCCTACGCAGTATTTT.

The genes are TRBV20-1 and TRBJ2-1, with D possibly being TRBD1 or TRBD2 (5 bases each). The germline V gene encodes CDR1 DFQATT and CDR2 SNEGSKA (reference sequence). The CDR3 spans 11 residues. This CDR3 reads CRPEGYYEQFF. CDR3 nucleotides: TGCAGGCCCGAGGGGTACTATGAGCAGTTCTTC.

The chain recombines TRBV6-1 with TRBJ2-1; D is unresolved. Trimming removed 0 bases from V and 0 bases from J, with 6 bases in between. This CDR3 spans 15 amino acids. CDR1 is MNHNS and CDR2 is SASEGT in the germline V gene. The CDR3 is CASSEADGSYNEQFF. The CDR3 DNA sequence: TGTGCCAGCAGTGAAGCGGACGGCTCCTACAATGAGCAGTTCTTC.

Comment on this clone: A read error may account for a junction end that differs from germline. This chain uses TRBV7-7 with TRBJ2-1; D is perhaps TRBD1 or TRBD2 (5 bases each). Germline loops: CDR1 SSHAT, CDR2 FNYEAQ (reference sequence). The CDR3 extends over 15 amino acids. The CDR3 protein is CASSQGLMGSDEQFF. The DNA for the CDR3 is TGTGCTAGCAGCCAGGGATTAATGGGTAGCGATGAGCAGTTCTTC.

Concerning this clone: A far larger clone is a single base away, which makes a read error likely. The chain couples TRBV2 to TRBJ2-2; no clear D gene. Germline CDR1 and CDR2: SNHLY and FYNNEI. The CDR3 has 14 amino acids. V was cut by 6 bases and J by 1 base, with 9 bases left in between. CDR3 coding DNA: TGTGCCAGCAGCTCGAACGGGAACACCGGGGAGCTGTTTTTT. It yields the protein CASSSNGNTGELFF.

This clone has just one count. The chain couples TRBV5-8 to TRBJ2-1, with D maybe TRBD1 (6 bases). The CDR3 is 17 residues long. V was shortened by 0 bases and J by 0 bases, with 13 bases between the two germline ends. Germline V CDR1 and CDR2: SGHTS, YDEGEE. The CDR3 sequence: CASSLVSGATSYNEQFF. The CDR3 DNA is TGTGCCAGCAGCTTGGTCTCAGGGGCCACCTCCTACAATGAGCAGTTCTTC.

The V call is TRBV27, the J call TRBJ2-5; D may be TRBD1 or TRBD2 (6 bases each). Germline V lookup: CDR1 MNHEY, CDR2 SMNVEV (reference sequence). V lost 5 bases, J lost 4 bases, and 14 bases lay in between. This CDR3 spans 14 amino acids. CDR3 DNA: TGTGCCAGCAGTGCGGGCCGGGGGCGAGAGACCCAGTACTTC. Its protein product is CASSAGRGRETQYF.

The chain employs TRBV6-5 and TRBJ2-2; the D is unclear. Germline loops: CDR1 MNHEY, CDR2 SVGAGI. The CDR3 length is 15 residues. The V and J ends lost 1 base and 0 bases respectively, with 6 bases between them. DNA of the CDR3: TGTGCCAGCAGTTACTTCACGACGAACACCGGGGAGCTGTTTTTT. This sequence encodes CASSYFTTNTGELFF.

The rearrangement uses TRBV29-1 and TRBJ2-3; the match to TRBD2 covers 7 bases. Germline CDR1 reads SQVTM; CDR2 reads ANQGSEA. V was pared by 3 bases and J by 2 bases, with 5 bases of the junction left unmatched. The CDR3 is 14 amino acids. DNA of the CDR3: TGCAGCGTTGATCTAGCGGAAAACACAGATACGCAGTATTTT. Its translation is CSVDLAENTDTQYF.

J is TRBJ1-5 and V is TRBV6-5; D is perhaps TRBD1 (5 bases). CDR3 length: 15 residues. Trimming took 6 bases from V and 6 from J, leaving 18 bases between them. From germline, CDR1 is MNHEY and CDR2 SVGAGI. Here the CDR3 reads CASSPEGRAAQPQHF. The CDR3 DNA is TGTGCCAGCAGCCCCGAGGGCAGGGCGGCTCAGCCCCAGCATTTT.

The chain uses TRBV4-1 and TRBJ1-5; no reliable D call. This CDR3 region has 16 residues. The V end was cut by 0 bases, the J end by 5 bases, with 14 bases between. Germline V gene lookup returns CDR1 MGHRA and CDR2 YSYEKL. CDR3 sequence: CASSQDPPRLDQPQHF. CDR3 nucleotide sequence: TGCGCCAGCAGCCAAGACCCACCAAGGCTGGATCAGCCCCAGCATTTT.

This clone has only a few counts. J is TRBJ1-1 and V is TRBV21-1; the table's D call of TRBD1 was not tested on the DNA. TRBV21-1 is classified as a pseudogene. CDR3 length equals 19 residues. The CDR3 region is CASSNQYKYRDRRNTEAFF. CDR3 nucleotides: TGTGCCAGCAGCAACCAATATAAGTATCGGGACAGAAGAAACACTGAAGCTTTCTTT.

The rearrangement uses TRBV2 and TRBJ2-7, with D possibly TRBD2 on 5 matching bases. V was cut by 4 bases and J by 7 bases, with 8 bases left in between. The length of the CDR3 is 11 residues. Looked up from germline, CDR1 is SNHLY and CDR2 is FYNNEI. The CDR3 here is CASSARGEQYF. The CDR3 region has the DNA TGTGCCAGCAGTGCCCGGGGTGAGCAGTACTTC.

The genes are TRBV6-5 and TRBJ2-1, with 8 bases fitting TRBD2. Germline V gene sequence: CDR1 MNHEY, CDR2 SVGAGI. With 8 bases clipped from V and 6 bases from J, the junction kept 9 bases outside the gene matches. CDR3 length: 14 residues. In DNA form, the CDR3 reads TGTGCCAGCGGCCTCCCGGGAGGGGGCAATGAGCAGTTCTTC. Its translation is CASGLPGGGNEQFF.